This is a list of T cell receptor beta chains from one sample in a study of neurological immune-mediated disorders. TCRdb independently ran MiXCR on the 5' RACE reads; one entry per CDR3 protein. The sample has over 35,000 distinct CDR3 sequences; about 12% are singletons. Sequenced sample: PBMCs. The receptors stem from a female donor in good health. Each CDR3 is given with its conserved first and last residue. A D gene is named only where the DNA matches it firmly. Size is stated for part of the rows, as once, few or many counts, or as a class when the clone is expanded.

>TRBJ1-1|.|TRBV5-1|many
TGCGCCAGCAGCTTGTACAGGAACCTTGAAGCTTTCTTT
CASSLYRNLEAFF
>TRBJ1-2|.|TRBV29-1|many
TGCAGCGTTGAGATGGACGGCTACACCTTC
CSVEMDGYTF
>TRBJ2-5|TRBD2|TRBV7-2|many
TGTGCCAGCAGCTCATCAGCGGGATTACAAGAGACCCAGTACTTC
CASSSSAGLQETQYF
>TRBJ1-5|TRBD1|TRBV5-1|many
TGCGCCAGCAGCTCCCCACCGCGACAGGGGGCTCAGAATAGCAATCAGCCCCAGCATTTT
CASSSPPRQGAQNSNQPQHF
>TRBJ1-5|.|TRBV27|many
TGTGCCAGCAGTTCCACAGGGTACAATCAGCCCCAGCATTTT
CASSSTGYNQPQHF
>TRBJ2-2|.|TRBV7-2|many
TGTGCCAGCAGCCCAGGCTATGGGGAGCTGTTTTTT
CASSPGYGELFF
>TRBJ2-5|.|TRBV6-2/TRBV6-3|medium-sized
TGTGCCAGCAGTTACGGTCAGGGGAGTTGGGGAGAGACCCAGTACTTC
CASSYGQGSWGETQYF
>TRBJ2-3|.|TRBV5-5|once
TGTGCCAGCAGCTCCTACAACGGGGCTGCAGATACGCAGTATTTT
CASSSYNGAADTQYF
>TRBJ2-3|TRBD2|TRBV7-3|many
TGTGCCAGCAGCGTCAGCTCTAGCGGGGGGGGAAATACGCAGTATTTT
CASSVSSSGGGNTQYF
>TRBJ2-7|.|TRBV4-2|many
TGTGCCAGCAGCCGTCCTGGGAGCGGGCTCTACGAGCAGTACTTC
CASSRPGSGLYEQYF
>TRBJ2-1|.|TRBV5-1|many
TGCGCCAGCAGGGGGGGGACAGCTTCCTACAATGAGCAGTTCTTC
CASRGGTASYNEQFF
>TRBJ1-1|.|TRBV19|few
TGTGCCAGTAGTATAGGGGGACACATGAACACTGAAGCTTTCTTT
CASSIGGHMNTEAFF
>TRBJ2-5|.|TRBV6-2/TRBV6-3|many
TGTGCCAGCAGTTACCATACCCCGGGAGCCGAGACCCAGTACTTC
CASSYHTPGAETQYF
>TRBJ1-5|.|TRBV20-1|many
TGCAGTGCTACGAGCCCGGCGTGGCGTGATCATTCCGGGAGATATAGCAATCAGCCCCAGCATTTT
CSATSPAWRDHSGRYSNQPQHF
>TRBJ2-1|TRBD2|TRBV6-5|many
TGTGCCAGCAGTTACTCGGCGGGAGGGGGTACAGGTGAGCAGTTCTTC
CASSYSAGGGTGEQFF
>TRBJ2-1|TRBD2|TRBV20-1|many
TGCAGTGCTAGAGTGGGGACTAGCGGATACAATGAGCAGTTCTTC
CSARVGTSGYNEQFF
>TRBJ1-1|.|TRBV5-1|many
TGCGCCAGCAGCTTGTCCCTCCACTCAAGTAACACTGAAGCTTTCTTT
CASSLSLHSSNTEAFF
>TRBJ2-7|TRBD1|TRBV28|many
TGTGCCAGCAGTTTAGGGGGGACAGGGGGTTCCTACGAGCAGTACTTC
CASSLGGTGGSYEQYF
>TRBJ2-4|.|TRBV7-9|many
TGTGCCAGCAGCTTAGGGCAGGGCGGCATTCAGTACTTC
CASSLGQGGIQYF
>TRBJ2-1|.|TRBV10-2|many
TGCGCCAGCAGTGCGACTAGCTCCTACAATGAGCAGTTCTTC
CASSATSSYNEQFF
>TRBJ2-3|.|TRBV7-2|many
TGTGCCAGCAGCCAGGCCCCAGCGGTAAACACAGATACGCAGTATTTT
CASSQAPAVNTDTQYF
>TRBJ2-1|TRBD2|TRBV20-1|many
TGCAGTGCTAGACTCCTAGCGGGAGGGATTGAGCAGTTCTTC
CSARLLAGGIEQFF
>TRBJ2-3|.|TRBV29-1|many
TGCAGCGTTGTTAGTTCGACGCAGTATTTT
CSVVSSTQYF
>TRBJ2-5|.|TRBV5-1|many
TGCGCCAGCAGCTTGGCGAAGGGAGGAGAGACCCAGTACTTC
CASSLAKGGETQYF
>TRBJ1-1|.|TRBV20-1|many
TGCAGTGCTAGCCAACCGGGCCCCGGTGAAGCTTTCTTT
CSASQPGPGEAFF
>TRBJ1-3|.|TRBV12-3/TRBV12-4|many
TGTGCCAGCAGGGACGCGGGGCGGGGTGGCACCATATATTTT
CASRDAGRGGTIYF
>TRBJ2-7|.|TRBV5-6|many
TGTGCCAGCAGCCCGGGGCTAGGGCGGTACGAGCAGTACTTC
CASSPGLGRYEQYF
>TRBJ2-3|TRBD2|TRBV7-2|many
TGTGCCAGCAGCTTAACTAGCGGCACAGATACGCAGTATTTT
CASSLTSGTDTQYF
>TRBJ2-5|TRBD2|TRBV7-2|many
TGTGCCAGCAGCTTTAGCGGGGGTGAGACCCAGTACTTC
CASSFSGGETQYF
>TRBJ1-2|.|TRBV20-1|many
TGCAGTGCTGGATGGGGGGCAGGTGGCTACACCTTC
CSAGWGAGGYTF
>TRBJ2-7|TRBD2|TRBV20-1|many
TGCAGCCTAGCGGGACTTAATCGATACGAGCAGTACTTC
CSLAGLNRYEQYF
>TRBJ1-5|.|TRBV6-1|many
TGTGCCAGCTCGACCAACAGCAATCAGCCCCAGCATTTT
CASSTNSNQPQHF
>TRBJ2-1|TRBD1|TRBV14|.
TGTGCCAGCAGCCAACCCACCGGGACCGGACAGGGATCTTACTCCGCCTCCTACAATGAGCAGTTCTTC
CASSQPTGTGQGSYSASYNEQFF
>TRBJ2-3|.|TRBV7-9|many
TGTGCCAGCAGCTTAGCCAGGGGCGCAGAAACAGATACGCAGTATTTT
CASSLARGAETDTQYF
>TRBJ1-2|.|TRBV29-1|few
TGCAGCGTTGAAACAGCTGGCTACACCTTC
CSVETAGYTF
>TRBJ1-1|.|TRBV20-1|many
TGCAGTGCTCCCCCCCAGAAGGGAGGCACTGAAGCTTTCTTT
CSAPPQKGGTEAFF
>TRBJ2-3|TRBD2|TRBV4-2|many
TGTGCCAGCAGCCAAGGAGACGGGAGGGCGGATACGCAGTATTTT
CASSQGDGRADTQYF
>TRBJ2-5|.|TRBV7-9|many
TGTGCCAGCAGCTTAGGGGGCCCCTTATGGTGGGCCCAGTACTTC
CASSLGGPLWWAQYF
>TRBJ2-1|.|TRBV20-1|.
TGCAGAGCCCCGCCCGCAGGGCTTAACTACAATGAGCGGTTCTTC
CRAPPAGLNYNERFF
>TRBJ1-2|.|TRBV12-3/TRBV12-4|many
TGTGCCAGCAGTTCGAACAGGGACTATGGCTACACCTTC
CASSSNRDYGYTF
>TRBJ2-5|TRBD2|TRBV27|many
TGTGCCAGCAGTTTAGATCTAGCGGGGAGAAAAGAGACCCAGTACTTC
CASSLDLAGRKETQYF
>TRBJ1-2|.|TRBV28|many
TGTGCCAGCAGTTTGGGAAACGGCAACTATGGCTACACCTTC
CASSLGNGNYGYTF
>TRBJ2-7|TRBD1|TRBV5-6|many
TGTGCCAGCAGCTTGGAAGGGGGCTTTGAAATAGACTACGAGCAGTACTTC
CASSLEGGFEIDYEQYF
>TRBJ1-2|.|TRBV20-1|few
TGCAGTGCTAGAGATAGGGACCGCTATGGCTACACCTTC
CSARDRDRYGYTF
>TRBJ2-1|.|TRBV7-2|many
TGTGCCAGCACCCCATCAGGGTGGGGTTACAATGAGCAGTTCTTC
CASTPSGWGYNEQFF
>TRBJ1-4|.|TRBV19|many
TGTGCCAGTAGTATAAGGAGCCGGGAAAAACTGTTTTTT
CASSIRSREKLFF
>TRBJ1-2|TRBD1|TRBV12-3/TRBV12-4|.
TGTGCCAGCAGCATTGACAGGGTCGGATTCTATGGCTACACCTTC
CASSIDRVGFYGYTF
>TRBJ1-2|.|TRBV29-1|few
TGCAGCGTTAAGGCAGGGTGGGGTTACACCTTC
CSVKAGWGYTF
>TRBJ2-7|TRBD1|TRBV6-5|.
TGTGCCAGCAGCGAGACCCCGGGACAGGGGGACTACGAGCAGTACTTC
CASSETPGQGDYEQYF
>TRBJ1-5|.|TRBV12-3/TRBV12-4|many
TGTGCCAGCAGTTTAGGTGGGCGCAGGCAGCCCCAGCATTTT
CASSLGGRRQPQHF
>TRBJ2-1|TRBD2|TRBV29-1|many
TGCAGCGTCAATAGCGGGAATGAGCAGTTCTTC
CSVNSGNEQFF
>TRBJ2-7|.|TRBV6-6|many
TGTGCCAGCAGTGACTCATGGGAGCAGTACTTC
CASSDSWEQYF